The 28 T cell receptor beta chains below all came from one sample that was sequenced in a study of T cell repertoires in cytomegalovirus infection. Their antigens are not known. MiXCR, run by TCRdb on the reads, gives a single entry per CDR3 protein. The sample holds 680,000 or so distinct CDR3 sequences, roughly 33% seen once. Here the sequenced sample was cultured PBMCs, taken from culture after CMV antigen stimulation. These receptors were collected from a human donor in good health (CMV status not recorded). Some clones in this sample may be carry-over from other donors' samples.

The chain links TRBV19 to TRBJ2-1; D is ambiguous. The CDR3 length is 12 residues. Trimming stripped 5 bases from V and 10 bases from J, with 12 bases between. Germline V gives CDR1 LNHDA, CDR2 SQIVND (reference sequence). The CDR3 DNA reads TGTGCCAGTAGTTTCCTTCGAGACGAGCAGTTCTTC. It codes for CASSFLRDEQFF.

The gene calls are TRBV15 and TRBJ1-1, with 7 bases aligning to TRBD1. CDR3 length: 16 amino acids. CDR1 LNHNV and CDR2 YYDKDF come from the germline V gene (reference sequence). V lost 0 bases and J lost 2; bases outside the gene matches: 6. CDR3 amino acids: CATSREYGQENTEAFF. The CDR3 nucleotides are TGTGCCACCAGCAGAGAATATGGACAGGAAAACACTGAAGCTTTCTTT.

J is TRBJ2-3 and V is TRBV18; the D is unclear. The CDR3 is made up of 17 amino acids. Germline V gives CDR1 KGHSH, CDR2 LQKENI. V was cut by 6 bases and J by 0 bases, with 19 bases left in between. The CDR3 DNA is TGTGCCAGCTCCCGATCCGGCTATTCGTCTAGCACAGATACGCAGTATTTT. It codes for CASSRSGYSSSTDTQYF.

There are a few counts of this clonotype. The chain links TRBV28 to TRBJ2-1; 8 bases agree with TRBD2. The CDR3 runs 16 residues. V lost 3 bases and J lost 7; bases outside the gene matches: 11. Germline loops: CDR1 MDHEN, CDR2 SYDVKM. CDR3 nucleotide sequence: TGTGCCAGCAGTTTCTGGCGGGGGGTCCCTAGGAATGAGCAGTTCTTC. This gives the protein CASSFWRGVPRNEQFF.

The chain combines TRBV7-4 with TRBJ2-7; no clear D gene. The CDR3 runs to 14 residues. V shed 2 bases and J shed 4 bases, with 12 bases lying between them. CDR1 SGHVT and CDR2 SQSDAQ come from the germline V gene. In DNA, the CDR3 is TGTGCCAGCAGCTTACGGGCTGGAGAATACGAGCAGTACTTC. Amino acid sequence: CASSLRAGEYEQYF.

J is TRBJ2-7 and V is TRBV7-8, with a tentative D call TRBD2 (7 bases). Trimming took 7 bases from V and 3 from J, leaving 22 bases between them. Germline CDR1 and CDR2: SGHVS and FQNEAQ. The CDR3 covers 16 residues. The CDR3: CASIPSGGAGDYEQYF. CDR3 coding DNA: TGTGCCAGCATCCCAAGTGGGGGGGCGGGGGACTACGAGCAGTACTTC.

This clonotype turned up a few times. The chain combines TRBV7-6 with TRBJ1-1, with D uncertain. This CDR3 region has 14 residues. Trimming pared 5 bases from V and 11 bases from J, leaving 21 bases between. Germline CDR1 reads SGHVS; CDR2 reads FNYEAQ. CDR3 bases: TGTGCCAGCAGCAGCCGGGGAGGGAAATTTTGGGCTTTCTTT. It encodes CASSSRGGKFWAFF.

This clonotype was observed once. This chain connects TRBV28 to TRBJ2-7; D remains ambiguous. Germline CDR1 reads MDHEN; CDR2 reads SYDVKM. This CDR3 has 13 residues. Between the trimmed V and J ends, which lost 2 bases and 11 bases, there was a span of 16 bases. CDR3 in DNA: TGTGCCAGCAGTTTAGCCAGGTCCGGTTGGGAGTACTTC. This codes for CASSLARSGWEYF.

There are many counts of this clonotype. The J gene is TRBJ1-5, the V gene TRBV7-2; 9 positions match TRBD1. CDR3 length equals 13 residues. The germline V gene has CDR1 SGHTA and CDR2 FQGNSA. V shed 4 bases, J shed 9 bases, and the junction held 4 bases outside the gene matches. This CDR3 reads CASSSDRGAPQHF. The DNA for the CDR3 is TGTGCCAGCAGCTCCGACAGGGGGGCGCCCCAGCATTTT.

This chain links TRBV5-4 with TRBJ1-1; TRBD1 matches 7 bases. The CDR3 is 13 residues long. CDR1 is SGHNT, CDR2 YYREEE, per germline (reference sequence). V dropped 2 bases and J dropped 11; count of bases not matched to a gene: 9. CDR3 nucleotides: TGTGCCAGCAGCTTCTCGGACAGGCTCGGGGCTTTCTTT. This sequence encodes CASSFSDRLGAFF.

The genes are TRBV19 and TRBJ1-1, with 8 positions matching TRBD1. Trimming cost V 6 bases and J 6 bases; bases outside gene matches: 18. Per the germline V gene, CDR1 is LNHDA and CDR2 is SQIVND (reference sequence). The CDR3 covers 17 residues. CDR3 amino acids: CASSGGQGRQMIAEAFF. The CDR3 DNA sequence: TGTGCCAGTAGCGGCGGACAGGGAAGGCAGATGATCGCTGAAGCTTTCTTT.

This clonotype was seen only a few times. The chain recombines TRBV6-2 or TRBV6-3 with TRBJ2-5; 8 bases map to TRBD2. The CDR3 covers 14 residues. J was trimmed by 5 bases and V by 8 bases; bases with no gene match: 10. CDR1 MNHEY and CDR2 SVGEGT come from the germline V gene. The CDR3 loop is CASLLGLEAETQYF. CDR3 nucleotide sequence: TGTGCCAGCCTTCTGGGACTAGAGGCGGAGACCCAGTACTTC.

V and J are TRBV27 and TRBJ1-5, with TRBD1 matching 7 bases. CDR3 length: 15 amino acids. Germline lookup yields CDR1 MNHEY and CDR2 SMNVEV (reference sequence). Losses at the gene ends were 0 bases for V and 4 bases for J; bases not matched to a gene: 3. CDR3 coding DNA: TGTGCCAGCAGTTTATCGACAGGGTGGAATCAGCCCCAGCATTTT. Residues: CASSLSTGWNQPQHF.

CDR3 nucleotides: TGTGCCAGCAGTTTGTCATTCCTCTCGGAGCTGTTTTTT. It yields the protein CASSLSFLSELFF. The chain couples TRBV27 to TRBJ2-2; D remains ambiguous. CDR3 length: 13 residues. Between the trimmed V and J ends, which lost 3 bases and 10 bases, there was a span of 12 bases. Germline-derived CDR1 and CDR2 are MNHEY and SMNVEV (reference sequence).

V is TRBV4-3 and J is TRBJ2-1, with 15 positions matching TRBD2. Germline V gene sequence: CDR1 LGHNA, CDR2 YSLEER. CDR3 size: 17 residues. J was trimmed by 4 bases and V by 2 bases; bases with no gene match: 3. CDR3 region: CASSQLGTSGGYNEQFF. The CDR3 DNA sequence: TGCGCCAGCAGCCAACTCGGGACTAGCGGGGGGTACAATGAGCAGTTCTTC.

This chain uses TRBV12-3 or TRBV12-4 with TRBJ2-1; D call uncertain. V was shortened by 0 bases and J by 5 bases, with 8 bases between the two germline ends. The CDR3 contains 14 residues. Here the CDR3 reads CASSLAPIHNEQFF. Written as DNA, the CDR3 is TGTGCCAGCAGTTTAGCGCCGATCCACAATGAGCAGTTCTTC.

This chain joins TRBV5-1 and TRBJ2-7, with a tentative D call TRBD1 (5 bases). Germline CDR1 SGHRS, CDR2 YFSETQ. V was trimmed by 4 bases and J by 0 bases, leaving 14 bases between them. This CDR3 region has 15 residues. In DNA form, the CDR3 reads TGCGCCAGCAGCATCACGACAGATAGCTCCTACGAGCAGTACTTC. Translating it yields CASSITTDSSYEQYF.

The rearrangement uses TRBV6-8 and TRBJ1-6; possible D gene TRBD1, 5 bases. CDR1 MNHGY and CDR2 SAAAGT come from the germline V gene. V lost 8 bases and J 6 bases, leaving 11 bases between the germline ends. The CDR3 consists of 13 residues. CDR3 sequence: CASGADLNSPLHF. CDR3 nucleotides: TGTGCCAGCGGGGCGGACCTTAATTCACCCCTCCACTTT.

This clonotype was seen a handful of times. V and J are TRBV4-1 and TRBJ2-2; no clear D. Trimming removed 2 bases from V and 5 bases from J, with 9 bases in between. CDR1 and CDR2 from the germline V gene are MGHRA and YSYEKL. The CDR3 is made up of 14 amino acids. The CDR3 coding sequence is TGCGCCAGCAGCCAACACTCTACGACCGGGGAGCTGTTTTTT. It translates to CASSQHSTTGELFF.

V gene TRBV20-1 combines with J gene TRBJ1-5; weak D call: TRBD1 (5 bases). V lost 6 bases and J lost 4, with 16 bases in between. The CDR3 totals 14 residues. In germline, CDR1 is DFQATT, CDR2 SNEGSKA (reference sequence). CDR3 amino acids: CSAGVPGFNQPQHF. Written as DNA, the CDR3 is TGCAGTGCGGGGGTCCCGGGGTTTAATCAGCCCCAGCATTTT.

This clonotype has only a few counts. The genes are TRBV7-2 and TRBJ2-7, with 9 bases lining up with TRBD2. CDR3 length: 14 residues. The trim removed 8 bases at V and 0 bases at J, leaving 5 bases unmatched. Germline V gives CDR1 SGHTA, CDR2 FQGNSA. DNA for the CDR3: TGTGCCAGCCTAATAGCGGGGGTCTCCTACGAGCAGTACTTC. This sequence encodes CASLIAGVSYEQYF.

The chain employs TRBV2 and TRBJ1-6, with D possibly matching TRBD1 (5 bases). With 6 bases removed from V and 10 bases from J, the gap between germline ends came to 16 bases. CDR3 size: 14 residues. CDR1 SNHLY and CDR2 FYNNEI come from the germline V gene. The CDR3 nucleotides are TGTGCCAGCAGAGTCAGCAGGGCGGGGTCACCCCTCCACTTT. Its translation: CASRVSRAGSPLHF.

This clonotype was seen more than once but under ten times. CDR3 in amino acids: CASWEGTSGAFF. The CDR3 region has the DNA TGTGCCAGTTGGGAGGGGACCTCCGGAGCTTTCTTT. This rearrangement joins TRBV6-1 to TRBJ1-1; weak D call: TRBD1 (5 bases). V was trimmed by 9 bases and J by 10 bases, leaving 18 bases between them. Germline loops: CDR1 MNHNS, CDR2 SASEGT. This CDR3 has 12 amino acids.

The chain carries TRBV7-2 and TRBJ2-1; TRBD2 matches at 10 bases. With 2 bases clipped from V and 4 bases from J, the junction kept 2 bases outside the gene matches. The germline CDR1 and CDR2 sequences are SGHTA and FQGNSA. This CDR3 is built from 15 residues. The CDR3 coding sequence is TGTGCCAGCAGCTTAACTAGCGGGATGTACAATGAGCAGTTCTTC. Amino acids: CASSLTSGMYNEQFF. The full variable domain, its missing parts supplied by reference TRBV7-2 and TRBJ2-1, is GAGVSQSPSNKVTEKGKDVELRCDPISGHTALYWYRQSLGQGLEFLIYFQGNSAPDKSGLPSDRFSAERTGGSVSTLTIQRTQQEDSAVYLCASSLTSGMYNEQFFGPGTRLTVL.

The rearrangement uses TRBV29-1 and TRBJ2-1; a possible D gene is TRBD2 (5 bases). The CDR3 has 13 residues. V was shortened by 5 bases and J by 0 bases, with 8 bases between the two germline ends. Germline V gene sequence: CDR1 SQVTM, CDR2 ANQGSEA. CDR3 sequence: CSVRGSSYNEQFF. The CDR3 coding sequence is TGCAGCGTTCGGGGTAGCTCCTACAATGAGCAGTTCTTC.

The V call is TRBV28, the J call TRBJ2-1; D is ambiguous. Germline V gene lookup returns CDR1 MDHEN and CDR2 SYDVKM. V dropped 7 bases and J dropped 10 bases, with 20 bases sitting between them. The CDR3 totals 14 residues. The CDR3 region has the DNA TGTGCCAGCAACCTCGGCGTAGGTAAGAGGGAGCAGTTCTTC. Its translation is CASNLGVGKREQFF.

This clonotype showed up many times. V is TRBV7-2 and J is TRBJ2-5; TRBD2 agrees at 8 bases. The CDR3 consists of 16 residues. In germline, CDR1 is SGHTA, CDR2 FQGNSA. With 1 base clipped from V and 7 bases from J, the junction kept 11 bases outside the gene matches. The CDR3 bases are TGTGCCAGCAGCTTAGTTGGCGGGGGGACCCAGGGGACCCAGTACTTC. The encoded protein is CASSLVGGGTQGTQYF.

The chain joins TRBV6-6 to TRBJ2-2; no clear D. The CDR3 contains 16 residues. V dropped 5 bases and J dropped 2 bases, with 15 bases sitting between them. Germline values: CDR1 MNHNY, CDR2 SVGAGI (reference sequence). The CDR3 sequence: CASSPKDTPNTGELFF. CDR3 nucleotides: TGTGCCAGCAGTCCGAAAGACACGCCTAACACCGGGGAGCTGTTTTTT.